This T cell receptor beta chain was retrieved from a study of neurological immune-mediated disorders. Via MiXCR, TCRdb re-called the 5' RACE reads, giving one row per CDR3 protein. The sample shows tens of thousands of distinct CDR3 sequences, just under 4.5% of them seen only once. This clonotype was sampled from a woman aged 55 to 70 with multiple sclerosis. The sequencing sample was made of PBMCs.

For the CDR3, the DNA is TGTGCCAGCAGCCGACAGGGGGACTCCTACGAGCAGTACTTC. It yields the protein CASSRQGDSYEQYF. The rearrangement links TRBV7-9 to TRBJ2-7; 9 bases align to TRBD1. Per the germline V gene, CDR1 is SEHNR and CDR2 is FQNEAQ (reference sequence). The CDR3 covers 14 residues. The V gene end was trimmed by 5 bases and the J gene end by 0 bases; junction bases not matched to a gene: 2. The variable domain in full, completed from reference TRBV7-9 and TRBJ2-7, reads DTGVSQNPRHKITKRGQNVTFRCDPISEHNRLYWYRQTLGQGPEFLTYFQNEAQLEKSRLLSDRFSAERPKGSFSTLEIQRTEQGDSAMYLCASSRQGDSYEQYFGPGTRLTVT.